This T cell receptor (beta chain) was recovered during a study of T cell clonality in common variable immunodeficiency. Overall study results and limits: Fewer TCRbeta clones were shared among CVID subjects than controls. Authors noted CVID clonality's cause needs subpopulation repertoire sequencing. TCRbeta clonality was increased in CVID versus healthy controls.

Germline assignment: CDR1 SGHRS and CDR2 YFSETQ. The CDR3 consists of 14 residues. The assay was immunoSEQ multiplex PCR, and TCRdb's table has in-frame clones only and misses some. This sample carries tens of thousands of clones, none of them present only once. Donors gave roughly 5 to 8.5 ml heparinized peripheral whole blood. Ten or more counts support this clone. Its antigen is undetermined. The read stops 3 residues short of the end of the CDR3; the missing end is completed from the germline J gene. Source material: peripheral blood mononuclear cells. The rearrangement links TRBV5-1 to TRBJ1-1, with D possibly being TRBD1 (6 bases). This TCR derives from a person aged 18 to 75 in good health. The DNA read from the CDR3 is TGCGCCAGCACCTCCCTAGGGGACATAGCCGAA. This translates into CASTSLGDIAE. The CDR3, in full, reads CASTSLGDIAEAFF.